This T cell receptor beta chain comes out of a study of beta chain features in type 1 diabetes. Study results and limitations: The study found moderately but significantly shorter TCRB CDR3s in all four CD4+ subsets of Type 1 diabetes patients.

Expressed TCRB transcripts got sequenced, as all isolated RNA was reverse transcribed. TCRdb's table, derived via immunoSEQ multiplex PCR, lists solely in-frame clones and lacks some. The sample lists about 170,000 clones; approximately 7.8% were seen once. The V and J ends lost 7 bases and 4 bases respectively, with 16 bases between them. Per the germline V gene, CDR1 is SNHLY and CDR2 is FYNNEI. The CDR3 is 14 amino acids. Concerning this clone itself: Its antigen is as yet unknown.

The rearrangement links TRBV2 to TRBJ1-1; D gene uncertain. Sequencing was performed on central memory CD4+ T cells from blood. The clonotype originates from a woman aged 35 to 49 with type 1 diabetes. The CDR3 coding sequence is TGTGCCAGCAACCCAGTGGAGTCGGGCACTGAAGCTTTCTTT. Translation gives CASNPVESGTEAFF.